The 13 T cell receptor beta chains below come from one sample, sequenced in a study of blood T cell repertoires in COVID-19. The protocol was immunoSEQ multiplex PCR, while the TCRdb copy is restricted to in-frame clones and leaves out a portion. The sample carries 200,000 to 250,000 clones, about nine tenths recorded once. Sequencing was performed on peripheral blood. These receptors were obtained from a man aged 30-40 years with COVID-19, enrolled during active disease.

This clone was seen only once. This chain connects TRBV9 to TRBJ2-7; D is perhaps TRBD2 (6 bases). CDR3 length: 15 amino acids. Germline V gene data show CDR1 as SGDLS and CDR2 as YYNGEE. V was trimmed by 0 bases and J by 2 bases, leaving 12 bases between them. This CDR3 is CASSVVPGETYEQYF. The DNA of the CDR3 is TGTGCCAGCAGCGTAGTACCGGGGGAAACCTACGAGCAGTACTTC.

V and J are TRBV19 and TRBJ1-5; D remains ambiguous. V lost 5 bases to trimming and J lost 1 base, with 15 bases between them. The CDR3 spans 16 residues. Germline V lookup: CDR1 LNHDA, CDR2 SQIVND (reference sequence). The CDR3 reads CASSPSDYGSNQPQHF. CDR3 in DNA: TGTGCCAGTAGTCCGTCAGACTATGGAAGCAATCAGCCCCAGCATTTT.

The chain joins TRBV12-2 to TRBJ1-2. TRBV12-2 is marked as a pseudogene. The CDR3 is 17 amino acids. CDR3 nucleotides: TGTGCAAGTCGCCCCACCGGGGGTAGTGCTCATAACTATGGCTACACCTTC. Translating gives CASRPTGGSAHNYGYTF.

This clone has only a few counts. This rearrangement joins TRBV30 to TRBJ2-3; tentative D call: TRBD2 (6 bases). V lost 3 bases and J lost 2, with 12 bases in between. CDR1 and CDR2 (germline): GTSNPN, SVGIG (reference sequence). There are 14 residues in the CDR3. The CDR3: CAWRGRRATDTQYF. The DNA for the CDR3 is TGTGCCTGGAGGGGTAGGAGGGCCACAGATACGCAGTATTTT.

In this sample, this clone turned up once. The gene calls are TRBV4-3 and TRBJ2-1; D is possibly TRBD2 (6 bases). Trimming removed 1 base from V and 8 bases from J, with 15 bases in between. The CDR3 extends over 15 amino acids. CDR1 and CDR2 from the germline V gene are LGHNA and YSLEER. The CDR3 protein is CASSQGLVAGHEQFF. The CDR3 coding sequence is TGCGCCAGCAGCCAAGGACTAGTTGCGGGCCATGAGCAGTTCTTC.

The chain is built from TRBV2 and TRBJ1-2, with D possibly being TRBD1 (5 bases). The CDR3 is 17 residues long. V dropped 5 bases and J dropped 4 bases, with 23 bases sitting between them. Germline lookup yields CDR1 SNHLY and CDR2 FYNNEI. CDR3 DNA sequence: TGTGCCAGCAGTATGAACGGGGGGGTGAACTGGTCCTATGGCTACACCTTC. Residues: CASSMNGGVNWSYGYTF.

This chain connects TRBV11-2 to TRBJ2-1, with D hard to call. V shed 1 base and J shed 9 bases, with 10 bases lying between them. Germline V lookup: CDR1 SGHAT, CDR2 FQNNGV. CDR3 size: 13 residues. The CDR3 bases are TGTGCCAGCAGCTTAGGAACTAACACTGAGCAGTTCTTC. Translation gives CASSLGTNTEQFF.

V is TRBV18 and J is TRBJ2-4; 9 bases line up with TRBD1. The CDR3 contains 14 residues. From germline, CDR1 is KGHSH and CDR2 LQKENI. The V gene end was trimmed by 6 bases and the J gene end by 8 bases; junction bases not matched to a gene: 8. CDR3 protein: CASSTPGQGHIQYF. CDR3 in DNA: TGTGCCAGCTCGACCCCGGGACAGGGCCACATTCAGTACTTC.

The chain uses TRBV28 and TRBJ1-3, with D possibly being TRBD1 (6 bases). Trimming took 6 bases from V and 0 from J, leaving 18 bases between them. The CDR3 contains 17 residues. CDR1 is MDHEN and CDR2 is SYDVKM in the germline V gene. CDR3 residues: CASRPGGGPFSGNTIYF. The CDR3 DNA reads as TGTGCCAGCAGGCCCGGCGGGGGCCCTTTCTCTGGAAACACCATATATTTT.

The V and J genes are TRBV19 and TRBJ1-5, with D maybe TRBD1 (6 bases). This CDR3 spans 14 amino acids. The V gene lost 6 bases and the J gene lost 0 bases, with 9 bases spanning the gap. Germline assignment: CDR1 LNHDA and CDR2 SQIVND (reference sequence). CDR3 sequence reads: CASRDRYSNQPQHF. The CDR3 DNA follows: TGTGCCAGTAGGGACAGATATAGCAATCAGCCCCAGCATTTT.

J is TRBJ1-2 and V is TRBV19; D gene ambiguous. CDR1 LNHDA and CDR2 SQIVND come from the germline V gene (reference sequence). The CDR3 runs to 12 residues. The V and J ends lost 6 bases and 4 bases respectively, with 9 bases between them. DNA for the CDR3: TGTGCCAGTAGGAGGAATTCCTATGGCTACACCTTC. Its protein is CASRRNSYGYTF.

This sequence joins TRBV7-9 and TRBJ1-4; D unresolved. V dropped 5 bases and J dropped 4 bases, with 14 bases sitting between them. The CDR3 has 15 residues. Per germline, CDR1 SEHNR and CDR2 FQNEAQ (reference sequence). CDR3 nucleotides: TGTGCCAGCAGCCTAAGAGGGCCTATTAATGAAAAACTGTTTTTT. Encoded protein: CASSLRGPINEKLFF. Together with reference TRBV7-9 and TRBJ1-4, the CDR3 gives the full variable domain: DTGVSQNPRHKITKRGQNVTFRCDPISEHNRLYWYRQTLGQGPEFLTYFQNEAQLEKSRLLSDRFSAERPKGSFSTLEIQRTEQGDSAMYLCASSLRGPINEKLFFGSGTQLSVL.

The chain links TRBV6-5 to TRBJ1-1; D is ambiguous. Germline CDR1 reads MNHEY; CDR2 reads SVGAGI. V lost 6 bases and J lost 7, with 12 bases in between. The CDR3 has 12 amino acids. The CDR3 sequence is CASSTAGIEAFF. DNA for the CDR3: TGTGCCAGCAGCACAGCCGGAATTGAAGCTTTCTTT.